Included here is one T cell receptor beta chain sequence, with context. Its antigen is not known. PCR primers comprised 60 Vbeta and 13 Jbeta primers. Clones were sequenced by immunoSEQ multiplex PCR, and TCRdb holds only the in-frame ones, with some missing. The sample includes about 180,000 clones, around 77% of them seen just once. The junction had 7 bases not matched to a gene; V was cut back by 4 bases and J by 5 bases. CDR3 size: 15 residues. Germline loops: CDR1 SGHKS, CDR2 YYEKEE (reference sequence). Donors likely had unrecorded immune exposures despite being nominally healthy when sampled. The data were obtained in a study of cytomegalovirus exposure and HLA in healthy donors. Whole-study results and caveats: According to reports, the classifier identified cytomegalovirus status with high specificity and sensitivity. When a later analysis compared HLA-associated TCR beta chains with equally common others, the HLA-associated chains turned out to be more clonally expanded and to have lower generation probabilities.

The sample consisted of PBMCs. This chain links TRBV5-5 with TRBJ2-5; 11 nucleotides match TRBD2. The clonotype originates from a woman aged 25 to 39 in good health and CMV-seronegative. The CDR3: CASSALAGGRETQYF. As DNA, the CDR3 is TGTGCCAGCAGCGCCCTAGCGGGGGGCAGGGAGACCCAGTACTTC.